Sequencing of this TCR beta chain was carried out in a study of T cell responses to AZD1222 COVID-19 vaccine. From germline, CDR1 is LGHDT and CDR2 YNNKEL (reference sequence). V was pared by 4 bases and J by 7 bases, with 9 bases of the junction left unmatched. The CDR3 sequence is 15 residues long. TCRdb's table, derived via immunoSEQ multiplex PCR, lists solely in-frame clones and lacks some. Of about 150,000 clones in the sample, 94% are singletons; the top ten hold over 0.95%. The V call is TRBV3-1 (or the pseudogene TRBV3-2), the J call TRBJ1-2; 10 bases are a match to TRBD1. This specimen was peripheral blood, taken on day 0 of AZD1222 vaccination. The clonotype originates from an adult in good health. CDR3 bases: TGTGCCAGCAGCCTCCGGGACAGGGGAGTGAGTGGCTACACCTTC. Translation: CASSLRDRGVSGYTF.